One sample yielded the 12 T cell receptor beta chains listed below, sequenced in a study of multiple sclerosis patients with progressive multifocal leukoencephalopathy. This table comes from immunoSEQ multiplex PCR, and its TCRdb copy is limited to in-frame clones, with some not included. The sample shows about 30,000 clones, roughly 92% of them seen only once. Time point reported: before natalizumab initiation. The specimen was PBMCs. These TCRs come from a man aged 25-45 years with multiple sclerosis.

The CDR3 DNA follows: TGTGCCAGCAGTTACTCCCGGGACAGGGGTTCGGGTGGCTACACCTTC. It is translated as CASSYSRDRGSGGYTF. The chain recombines TRBV6-6 with TRBJ1-2, with 10 bases fitting TRBD1. V lost 0 bases and J lost 7; bases outside the gene matches: 8. From germline, CDR1 is MNHNY and CDR2 SVGAGI (reference sequence). The CDR3 spans 16 residues.

The V and J genes are TRBV20-1 and TRBJ2-1; D unclear. V was clipped by 0 bases and J by 15 bases, with 9 bases between them. Per the germline V gene, CDR1 is DFQATT and CDR2 is SNEGSKA (reference sequence). The CDR3 length is 10 residues. CDR3 in amino acids: CSARELSWFF. CDR3 DNA: TGCAGTGCTAGAGAGCTCTCTTGGTTCTTC.

This clone has a single count. The CDR3 reads CASSLNSGWGSYEQYF. As DNA, the CDR3 is TGTGCCAGCAGCTTAAATAGCGGTTGGGGCTCCTACGAGCAGTACTTC. The chain recombines TRBV7-9 with TRBJ2-7; tentative D call: TRBD2 (6 bases). Germline-derived CDR1 and CDR2 are SEHNR and FQNEAQ (reference sequence). This CDR3 region has 16 residues. V was trimmed by 2 bases and J by 0 bases, leaving 14 bases between them.

Comments on this clone: At one of its ends the junction is not consistent with the germline gene, which may arise from a read error. The chain links TRBV11-2 to TRBJ2-3; tentatively, D is TRBD2 (6 bases). Germline CDR1 is SGHAT and CDR2 is FQNNGV. The length of the CDR3 is 12 residues. This chain's CDR3 is CASSLGGVRQNF. The DNA for the CDR3 is TGTGCCAGCAGCTTAGGGGGGGTCAGACAGAATTTT.

The chain uses TRBV2 and TRBJ2-3, with D possibly TRBD1 on 6 matching bases. Germline CDR1 is SNHLY and CDR2 is FYNNEI. The CDR3 runs to 16 residues. V lost 1 base, J lost 3 bases, and 14 bases lay in between. CDR3 DNA sequence: TGTGCCAGCAGTGAAGTACAGGGAGAAGAGACAGATACGCAGTATTTT. Residues: CASSEVQGEETDTQYF.

The chain carries TRBV14 and TRBJ1-1, with D hard to call. The CDR3 loop spans 13 amino acids. Deletions cut 1 base from V and 2 bases from J, with 5 bases between. CDR1 and CDR2 (germline): SGHDN, FVKESK. In nucleotides, the CDR3 is TGTGCCAGCAGCCAAGTTGAAAACACTGAAGCTTTCTTT. As protein: CASSQVENTEAFF.

In DNA form, the CDR3 reads TGTGGGGTCTCTGGAAACACCATATATTTT. It encodes CGVSGNTIYF. This chain joins TRBV7-9 and TRBJ1-3; no firm D call. Germline V gene data show CDR1 as SEHNR and CDR2 as FQNEAQ (reference sequence). This CDR3 has 10 amino acids.

This clone was seen just once. This sequence joins TRBV30 and TRBJ2-7, with D unresolved. The CDR3 has 14 amino acids. Germline V gene data show CDR1 as GTSNPN and CDR2 as SVGIG (reference sequence). Trimming left V 3 bases short and J 0 bases short, with 12 bases between. The CDR3 loop is CAWRRTSSSYEQYF. CDR3 DNA: TGTGCCTGGAGGAGGACCAGTAGCTCCTACGAGCAGTACTTC.

The gene calls are TRBV6-1 and TRBJ1-3; D gene uncertain. Trimming cost V 3 bases and J 0 bases, with 3 bases left between them. The CDR3 spans 13 residues. Germline V gene sequence: CDR1 MNHNS, CDR2 SASEGT. The CDR3 sequence: CASSEVSGNTIYF. The CDR3 nucleotides are TGTGCCAGCAGTGAGGTCTCTGGAAACACCATATATTTT.

V gene TRBV19 combines with J gene TRBJ1-5, with 9 bases fitting TRBD1. Germline V gene sequence: CDR1 LNHDA, CDR2 SQIVND (reference sequence). V dropped 6 bases and J dropped 0; count of bases not matched to a gene: 9. The CDR3 sequence is 17 residues long. The CDR3 DNA reads TGTGCCAGTAGCAAGGACAGGGGACTTTATAGCAATCAGCCCCAGCATTTT. This gives the protein CASSKDRGLYSNQPQHF.

This clone was picked up one time. The rearrangement uses TRBV9 and TRBJ2-5, with D tentatively TRBD1 or TRBD2 (5 bases each). The better agreement between TRBJ2-7 and the DNA end casts doubt on the J call. The CDR3 spans 13 residues. The germline V gene encodes CDR1 SGDLS and CDR2 YYNGEE. The CDR3 nucleotides read TGTGCCAGCAGCGTAGTGGGGGTCGGCGAGCAGTACTTC. Translating gives CASSVVGVGEQYF.

V and J are TRBV7-2 and TRBJ2-3; a weak D match, TRBD1 (6 bases). This CDR3 spans 15 amino acids. Germline-derived CDR1 and CDR2 are SGHTA and FQGNSA. Trimming removed 5 bases from V and 4 bases from J, with 16 bases in between. The CDR3 DNA sequence: TGTGCCAGCAGCGCCACGCCCAGGGGTTCAGATACGCAGTATTTT. Translated: CASSATPRGSDTQYF.